This T cell receptor (beta chain) was recorded in a study of prognosis after radiotherapy for stage I lung cancer. Multiplex PCR in two rounds served to amplify TCR beta CDR3 from genomic DNA. The use of primers specific to each TRBV and TRBJ gene characterized first-round PCR. TCRdb fed the multiplex PCR reads into MiXCR, producing one record per CDR3 protein. This table holds tens of thousands of distinct CDR3 sequences, about 40% found once. Germline V gene sequence: CDR1 LNHNV, CDR2 YYDKDF (reference sequence). Trimming removed 0 bases at V and 0 bases at J, with 5 bases between. The CDR3 consists of 14 residues. In its sample, this clonotype was seen many times. Its matching antigen is unknown. Free of prior chemotherapy, radiotherapy and other malignancies, all of the patients were also node-negative on CT and PET/CT. Each of two time points yielded about 5.7 milliliters of peripheral venous blood.

Study results and caveats: Some TCR clones were expanded. Whether these clones were tumor-specific was not determined. Patients who went on to get distant metastases had lower Shannon entropy after stereotactic body radiation therapy.

The sequences come from PBMCs, collected before or after stereotactic body radiation therapy (not recorded which). The clonotype comes from a donor over 45 with non-small cell lung cancer. The rearrangement uses TRBV15 and TRBJ1-1, with unresolved D. This CDR3 reads CATSRDMVNTEAFF. Here the CDR3 DNA reads TGTGCCACCAGCAGAGATATGGTGAACACTGAAGCTTTCTTT.